Presented here are 25 T cell receptor beta chains from one specimen sequenced in a study of blood T cell repertoires in COVID-19. Generated by immunoSEQ multiplex PCR, the TCRdb table keeps only in-frame clones and is missing some. The sample contains roughly 230,000 clones, 83% of which appear only once. Sequencing input: peripheral blood. These receptors were collected from a man in his forties with active or convalescent COVID-19.

The chain carries TRBV14 and TRBJ2-2; possibly TRBD1 for D (5 bases). The CDR3 sequence is 16 residues long. CDR1 is SGHDN and CDR2 is FVKESK in the germline V gene. Between the trimmed V and J ends, which lost 0 bases and 8 bases, there was a span of 16 bases. CDR3 sequence reads: CASSQDLSRAYGELFF. As DNA, the CDR3 is TGTGCCAGCAGCCAAGATTTATCCAGGGCATATGGGGAGCTGTTTTTT. Using reference TRBV14 and TRBJ2-2 for the parts outside the CDR3, the full variable domain is EAGVTQFPSHSVIEKGQTVTLRCDPISGHDNLYWYRRVMGKEIKFLLHFVKESKQDESGMPNNRFLAERTGGTYSTLKVQPAELEDSGVYFCASSQDLSRAYGELFFGEGSRLTVL.

This clone was seen more than once but under ten times. The V gene is TRBV6-6, the J gene TRBJ1-2; tentatively, D is TRBD1 (6 bases). Trimming took 4 bases from V and 4 from J, leaving 16 bases between them. Germline V gives CDR1 MNHNY, CDR2 SVGAGI (reference sequence). CDR3 length: 15 residues. The CDR3 sequence: CASSSQTGSSYGYTF. DNA of the CDR3: TGTGCCAGCAGTTCCCAGACAGGAAGCTCCTATGGCTACACCTTC.

A single count supports this clone. CDR3 coding DNA: TGTGCCAGCAGTCCCCGTCAGGGGGCAGTGGATGGCTACACCTTC. It yields the protein CASSPRQGAVDGYTF. The V gene is TRBV6-2 or TRBV6-3, the J gene TRBJ1-2; 8 nucleotides align to TRBD1. The junction had 11 bases not matched to a gene; V was cut back by 5 bases and J by 6 bases. Germline CDR1 is MNHEY and CDR2 is SVGEGT. This CDR3 spans 15 amino acids.

V and J are TRBV2 and TRBJ1-4; 7 nucleotides line up with TRBD1. Per the germline V gene, CDR1 is SNHLY and CDR2 is FYNNEI. V lost 8 bases and J lost 4; bases outside the gene matches: 7. The CDR3 loop spans 14 amino acids. The CDR3 DNA is TGTGCCAGCCTAAAACAGGGGTATAATGAAAAACTGTTTTTT. Its translation is CASLKQGYNEKLFF.

The genes are TRBV19 and TRBJ1-3; D is undetermined. Germline CDR1 and CDR2: LNHDA and SQIVND (reference sequence). Trimming left V 10 bases short and J 0 bases short, with 10 bases between. CDR3 length equals 13 residues. CDR3 DNA sequence: TGTGCCACCCGACAAAGCTCTGGAAACACCATATATTTT. It translates to CATRQSSGNTIYF.

The rearrangement links TRBV5-4 to TRBJ2-6, with D possibly being TRBD2 (5 bases). CDR1 is SGHNT and CDR2 is YYREEE in the germline V gene (reference sequence). The V gene lost 4 bases and the J gene lost 5 bases, with 16 bases spanning the gap. This CDR3 has 16 residues. The CDR3 DNA is TGTGCCAGCAGCCCGCCGGGTAGCGATAGGGCCAACGTCCTGACTTTC. Translated: CASSPPGSDRANVLTF.

The sample holds one count of this clone. The rearrangement joins TRBV30 to TRBJ1-3, with D possibly TRBD1 on 5 matching bases. V dropped 2 bases and J dropped 2 bases, with 13 bases sitting between them. This CDR3 contains 15 residues. Germline values: CDR1 GTSNPN, CDR2 SVGIG (reference sequence). The CDR3 DNA reads as TGTGCCTGGAGTAGGTTCCCGGACACTGGAAACACCATATATTTT. This encodes CAWSRFPDTGNTIYF.

The CDR3 coding sequence is TGTGCCAGCAGCTTTTATGGAACTAGCGGGGCCTACAATGAGCAGTTCTTC. Its translation is CASSFYGTSGAYNEQFF. This chain uses TRBV7-2 with TRBJ2-1; 10 positions match TRBD2. With V trimmed by 3 bases and J by 2 bases, 7 bases remained unmatched. CDR3 length: 17 amino acids. The germline V gene encodes CDR1 SGHTA and CDR2 FQGNSA.

Written as DNA, the CDR3 is TGTGCCAGCAGTTACTGGACAGACACTGAAGCTTTCTTT. The encoded protein is CASSYWTDTEAFF. The V and J genes are TRBV6-5 and TRBJ1-1, with D tentatively TRBD1 (6 bases). Between the trimmed V and J ends, which lost 1 base and 3 bases, there was a span of 6 bases. Germline V gene sequence: CDR1 MNHEY, CDR2 SVGAGI. The CDR3 runs 13 residues.

This sequence joins TRBV12-3 or TRBV12-4 and TRBJ1-2; TRBD1 matches at 8 bases. V lost 3 bases, J lost 6 bases, and 3 bases stayed unmatched. The CDR3 length is 13 residues. Written as DNA, the CDR3 is TGTGCCAGCAGTTTGGGACAGGTTAATGGCTACACCTTC. It specifies CASSLGQVNGYTF.

The V call is TRBV2, the J call TRBJ1-6, with D maybe TRBD1 (5 bases). The CDR3 runs 15 residues. The V gene's germline CDR1 is SNHLY and CDR2 FYNNEI. Trimming pared 1 base from V and 7 bases from J, leaving 11 bases between. CDR3 nucleotides: TGTGCCAGCAGTGAAGAGGGGAATTTGAATTCACCCCTCCACTTT. Protein sequence: CASSEEGNLNSPLHF.

This rearrangement joins TRBV6-6 to TRBJ1-1; D unresolved. Germline-derived CDR1 and CDR2 are MNHNY and SVGAGI (reference sequence). CDR3 length equals 14 residues. V was trimmed by 6 bases and J by 3 bases, leaving 14 bases between them. The CDR3 DNA is TGTGCCAGCAGAGCTATAGGCGGTTACACTGAAGCTTTCTTT. Its protein is CASRAIGGYTEAFF.

V usage is TRBV3-1 (or the pseudogene TRBV3-2) and J usage is TRBJ2-1; D perhaps matches TRBD2 (6 bases). In germline, CDR1 is LGHDT, CDR2 YNNKEL (reference sequence). The CDR3 spans 15 residues. V lost 1 base to trimming and J lost 7 bases, with 14 bases between them. CDR3 amino acids: CASSQGLEAINEQFF. The CDR3 DNA reads TGTGCCAGCAGCCAAGGACTAGAAGCGATAAATGAGCAGTTCTTC.

The rearrangement links TRBV24-1 to TRBJ2-2; D might be TRBD1 (5 bases). V was shortened by 1 base and J by 2 bases, with 10 bases between the two germline ends. CDR3 size: 16 residues. Germline V gene data show CDR1 as KGHDR and CDR2 as SFDVKD. The CDR3 region is CATSDLWQGNTGELFF. For the CDR3, the DNA is TGTGCCACCAGTGATTTATGGCAGGGCAACACCGGGGAGCTGTTTTTT.

The chain carries TRBV19 and TRBJ2-7; TRBD2 aligns across 10 bases. Germline loops: CDR1 LNHDA, CDR2 SQIVND (reference sequence). Germline trimming cut 6 bases from V and 2 bases from J; bases unmatched to any gene: 4. This CDR3 is 14 amino acids long. As DNA, the CDR3 is TGTGCCAGTAGCAATCTAGCGGGGGCCTACGAGCAGTACTTC. It specifies CASSNLAGAYEQYF.

The chain is built from TRBV4-1 and TRBJ1-5; 9 bases fit TRBD1. The CDR3 is made up of 16 amino acids. Germline trimming cut 0 bases from V and 5 bases from J; bases unmatched to any gene: 5. Germline lookup yields CDR1 MGHRA and CDR2 YSYEKL. The CDR3 spells CASSQDQDRGDQPQHF. The CDR3 nucleotides are TGCGCCAGCAGCCAAGATCAGGACAGGGGAGATCAGCCCCAGCATTTT.

The chain employs TRBV18 and TRBJ1-1; D gene ambiguous. The V and J ends lost 4 bases and 3 bases respectively, with 9 bases between them. The length of the CDR3 is 13 residues. Germline CDR1 is KGHSH and CDR2 is LQKENI. The CDR3 loop is CASSRGMDTEAFF. In DNA form, the CDR3 reads TGTGCCAGCTCACGAGGGATGGACACTGAAGCTTTCTTT.

The sample holds one count of this clone. V and J are TRBV6-6 and TRBJ1-5; TRBD1 is a possible D gene (6 bases). Trimming stripped 2 bases from V and 0 bases from J, with 11 bases between. CDR3 length: 16 residues. CDR1 and CDR2 (germline): MNHNY, SVGAGI (reference sequence). CDR3 region: CASSYMGADSNQPQHF. The DNA for the CDR3 is TGTGCCAGCAGTTACATGGGGGCAGATAGCAATCAGCCCCAGCATTTT.

The chain recombines TRBV27 with TRBJ2-7, with 8 positions matching TRBD1. The V and J ends lost 5 bases and 3 bases, in that order; junction bases with no gene match: 6. Germline V gene lookup returns CDR1 MNHEY and CDR2 SMNVEV (reference sequence). There are 14 residues in the CDR3. The CDR3 sequence: CASSDGTGRYEQYF. The CDR3 bases are TGTGCCAGCAGTGACGGGACAGGCCGCTACGAGCAGTACTTC.

The J gene is TRBJ2-7, the V gene TRBV6-5; D may be TRBD1 (5 bases). This CDR3 contains 11 residues. From germline, CDR1 is MNHEY and CDR2 SVGAGI. Trimming cost V 5 bases and J 6 bases, with 8 bases left between them. The CDR3 DNA is TGTGCCAGCAGTAAGGGGTCCGAGCAGTACTTC. It yields the protein CASSKGSEQYF.

This chain links TRBV7-2 with TRBJ1-1; tentative D call: TRBD1 (6 bases). Trimming stripped 1 base from V and 4 bases from J, with 13 bases between. CDR1 is SGHTA and CDR2 is FQGNSA in the germline V gene. The CDR3 spans 15 residues. The CDR3 nucleotides are TGTGCCAGCAGCTTAGGTACAGGGTGGGGCACTGAAGCTTTCTTT. This codes for CASSLGTGWGTEAFF. Full variable domain (remainder filled in from reference TRBV7-2 and TRBJ1-1): GAGVSQSPSNKVTEKGKDVELRCDPISGHTALYWYRQSLGQGLEFLIYFQGNSAPDKSGLPSDRFSAERTGGSVSTLTIQRTQQEDSAVYLCASSLGTGWGTEAFFGQGTRLTVV.

The genes are TRBV27 and TRBJ1-1; no clear D. Deletions cut 4 bases from V and 2 bases from J, with 8 bases between. Germline CDR1 and CDR2: MNHEY and SMNVEV (reference sequence). The CDR3 is 13 residues long. Here the CDR3 DNA reads TGTGCCAGCAGTTCGGTGATAAACACTGAAGCTTTCTTT. This codes for CASSSVINTEAFF.

This chain links TRBV7-9 with TRBJ1-1; a possible D gene is TRBD1 (6 bases). The CDR3 runs to 13 residues. Looked up from germline, CDR1 is SEHNR and CDR2 is FQNEAQ (reference sequence). Trimming shortened V by 5 bases and J by 10 bases, and 17 bases separated the two germline ends. The CDR3 bases are TGTGCCAGCAGCCCAGAGGGACAACCGCGAGCTTTCTTT. Protein: CASSPEGQPRAFF.

The V call is TRBV28, the J call TRBJ1-2; D unresolved. The CDR3 totals 13 residues. Germline V gene data show CDR1 as MDHEN and CDR2 as SYDVKM. The ends were cut back, 4 bases at V and 4 bases at J, with 10 bases in the middle. In DNA form, the CDR3 reads TGTGCCAGCAGTTCCGCGGGAGTCTATGGCTACACCTTC. Its protein is CASSSAGVYGYTF.

This clone occurred a few times. The chain is built from TRBV30 and TRBJ1-6; possible D gene TRBD1, 6 bases. V was cut by 0 bases and J by 0 bases, with 9 bases left in between. The CDR3 sequence is 16 residues long. The germline V gene encodes CDR1 GTSNPN and CDR2 SVGIG (reference sequence). This CDR3 is CAWSVQGYSYNSPLHF. The DNA for the CDR3 is TGTGCCTGGAGTGTACAGGGATACTCCTATAATTCACCCCTCCACTTT.